This T cell receptor beta chain is from a study of T cell responses to AZD1222 COVID-19 vaccine. Whole-study findings and limits: The sample set comprised mostly white British donors with more females, and clonal diversity was possibly underestimated. Seropositive AZD1222 recipients at baseline numbered only five or six.

This CDR3 has 13 residues. Trimming removed 2 bases from V and 5 bases from J, with 9 bases in between. The germline V gene has CDR1 MNHEY and CDR2 SMNVEV (reference sequence). This clone was seen once. Its specificity is unknown. Libraries were prepared by immunoSEQ multiplex PCR; TCRdb keeps only in-frame clonotypes and omits some of them. The sample shows 130,000 or so clones, approximately 90% of them seen only once. This specimen was peripheral blood, taken on day 0 of AZD1222 vaccination. This TCR derives from an adult in good health. The V and J genes are TRBV27 and TRBJ2-5; D gene uncertain. The CDR3 reads CASSLMSTETQYF. The CDR3 DNA sequence: TGTGCCAGCAGTTTAATGTCTACGGAGACCCAGTACTTC.